Listed below are T cell receptor beta chains from one sample, sequenced in a study of T cell responses to AZD1222 COVID-19 vaccine. Clones were read by immunoSEQ multiplex PCR, and TCRdb kept only the in-frame ones, dropping some. Of about 100,000 clones in the sample, 87% are singletons; the top ten hold 3.3%. Sequencing was performed on peripheral blood, taken on day 0 of AZD1222 vaccination. The receptors shown here come from an adult in good health. Each CDR3 is given with its conserved first and last residue. D genes are given only for firm matches. Some rows have no size entry. The others give once, few or many, or a class for an expanded clone.

j_call | d_call | clone_size | v_call | cdr3_nt | cdr3_aa
TRBJ2-7 | - | - | TRBV5-5 | TGTGCCAGCAGCTCCCCTTCGTTAGCGGCCACCTACGAGCAGTACTTC | CASSSPSLAATYEQYF
TRBJ1-2 | - | - | TRBV7-2 | TGTGCCAGCAGCTTAAATAAGGGGCCCAATGGCTACACCTTC | CASSLNKGPNGYTF
TRBJ1-5 | TRBD1 | - | TRBV20-1 | TGCAGTGCTAGTATACAGGGGCGACGGAGCAATCAGCCCCAGCATTTT | CSASIQGRRSNQPQHF
TRBJ2-1 | - | - | TRBV9 | TGTGCCAGCAGCCCTTCGGGGGACTACAATGAGCAGTTCTTC | CASSPSGDYNEQFF
TRBJ2-2 | TRBD2 | - | TRBV5-1 | TGCGCCAGCAGCCCTATAGCGGGTGGGAACACCGGGGAGCTGTTTTTT | CASSPIAGGNTGELFF
TRBJ2-5 | TRBD2 | - | TRBV7-3 | TGTGCCAGCAGCCGGACTAGCGGGCCTCAAGAGACCCAGTACTTC | CASSRTSGPQETQYF
TRBJ1-2 | - | - | TRBV24-1 | TGTGCCACCAGTGTTGGTGAATATGGCTACACCTTC | CATSVGEYGYTF
TRBJ1-3 | - | - | TRBV6-5 | TGTGCCAGCAGTTATACAGGAGGTTCTGGAAACACCATATATTTT | CASSYTGGSGNTIYF
TRBJ1-5 | - | - | TRBV13 | TGTGCCAGCAGCTTAGGCCTAGATCAGCCCCAGCATTTT | CASSLGLDQPQHF
TRBJ1-6 | - | - | TRBV7-2 | TGTGCCAGCAGCTTAGAGGATGCGCGGCGCTCCTATAATTCACCCCTCCACTTT | CASSLEDARRSYNSPLHF
TRBJ1-2 | TRBD1 | - | TRBV6-1 | TGTGCCAGCAGTGAAACAGGGGTCGACTATGGCTACACCTTC | CASSETGVDYGYTF
TRBJ1-6 | - | - | TRBV6-7 | TGTGCCAGCAGTTACTCGAAAGTACGGGCAAAGGATTCACCCCTCCACTTT | CASSYSKVRAKDSPLHF
TRBJ1-5 | TRBD1 | - | TRBV7-2 | TGTGCCAGCAGCCGCGGACAGGGGCAGGGTCAGCCCCAGCATTTT | CASSRGQGQGQPQHF
TRBJ2-5 | TRBD2 | - | TRBV24-1 | TGTGCCACCAGTGGGGGGGGGCAAGAGACCCAGTACTTC | CATSGGGQETQYF
TRBJ2-1 | TRBD2 | once | TRBV28 | TGTGCCAGCAGTGGACTAGCGGGGGGCTACAATGAGCAGTTCTTC | CASSGLAGGYNEQFF
TRBJ2-1 | TRBD1 | - | TRBV5-1 | TGCGCCAGCAGCTTAAAGGGGGACGGGACAGTCTCCTACAATGAGCAGTTCTTC | CASSLKGDGTVSYNEQFF
TRBJ2-5 | - | - | TRBV19 | TGTGCCAGTAGTATGATGGTGGGGGAGACCCAGTACTTC | CASSMMVGETQYF
TRBJ1-1 | - | - | TRBV3-1/TRBV3-2 | TGTGCCAGCAGCCTGGGTGGGACGCAGAACACTGAAGCTTTCTTT | CASSLGGTQNTEAFF
TRBJ2-1 | TRBD1 | - | TRBV11-2 | TGTGCCAGCAGCCGGGGACAGCACCTACCGGATGAGCAGTTCTTC | CASSRGQHLPDEQFF
TRBJ2-3 | - | - | TRBV27 | TGTGCCAGCATGGGAGGTTTTGTGGGGAGCACAGATACGCAGTATTTT | CASMGGFVGSTDTQYF
TRBJ2-1 | - | - | TRBV7-6 | TGTGCCAGCACCGCGGACGCCTACCCCTACAATGAGCAGTTCTTC | CASTADAYPYNEQFF
TRBJ1-5 | - | - | TRBV19 | TGTGCCAGTAGTGAACAGGGATGGCGCACCCAGCCCCAGCATTTT | CASSEQGWRTQPQHF
TRBJ1-6 | - | - | TRBV15 | TGTGCCACCAGCAAGGGACGGTATAATTCACCCCTCCACTTT | CATSKGRYNSPLHF
TRBJ2-5 | - | once | TRBV7-9 | TGTGCCAGCAGCCCCCTGGATGAGACCCAGTACTTC | CASSPLDETQYF
TRBJ2-7 | TRBD2 | - | TRBV6-5 | TGTGCCAGCCGAGAGCGGGGGCGCTCCTACGAGCAGTACTTC | CASRERGRSYEQYF
TRBJ2-3 | TRBD2 | - | TRBV4-1 | TGCGCCAGCTTGGCGGGGGTGGGGGGTACGCAGTATTTT | CASLAGVGGTQYF
TRBJ1-1 | - | - | TRBV5-1 | TGCGCCAGCAGTAAGACAGGCGGTCACACTGAAGCTTTCTTT | CASSKTGGHTEAFF
TRBJ1-5 | - | - | TRBV7-8 | TGTGCCAGCAGCCCCGTGACAGACATCCCTTTTCAGCCCCAGCATTTT | CASSPVTDIPFQPQHF
TRBJ2-1 | TRBD1 | - | TRBV29-1 | TGCAGCGTTGAAGACAGGGGGCGAATAATAGAGCAGTTCTTC | CSVEDRGRIIEQFF
TRBJ1-2 | - | - | TRBV12-3/TRBV12-4 | TGTGCCAGCAGTTTAGATAGCTATGGCTACACCTTC | CASSLDSYGYTF
TRBJ1-2 | TRBD1 | - | TRBV7-9 | TGTGCCAGCAGCTTCGGGTTCGGGGGACAGGGGAGGAATGGCTACACCTTC | CASSFGFGGQGRNGYTF
TRBJ2-6 | TRBD1 | - | TRBV6-5 | TGTGCCAGCAGTAGCAGGGGGTGGGCCAACGTCCTGACTTTC | CASSSRGWANVLTF
TRBJ2-1 | TRBD1 | - | TRBV11-3 | TGTGCCAGCAGCTTAGCCTTAGACAGGGCAAACGAGCAGTTCTTC | CASSLALDRANEQFF
TRBJ1-1 | - | once | TRBV7-2 | TGTGCCAGCAGACCCCAGGAGCACAGGAACACTGAAGCTTTCTTT | CASRPQEHRNTEAFF
TRBJ2-6 | TRBD1 | - | TRBV5-1 | TGCGCCAGCAGCCTGGCCGGACAGGCCCACATCCTCTCTGGGGCCAACGTCCTGACTTTC | CASSLAGQAHILSGANVLTF
TRBJ2-2 | - | - | TRBV2 | TGTGCCAGCAGGCCCCCAGGGGAAACCGGGGAGCTGTTTTTT | CASRPPGETGELFF
TRBJ2-2 | - | - | TRBV6-2/TRBV6-3 | TGTGCCAGCAGCCGCGGGGGCGCGAACACCGGGGAGCTGTTTTTT | CASSRGGANTGELFF
TRBJ1-6 | TRBD1 | - | TRBV6-5 | TGTGCCAGCAGGGACAGGGGGACGAATTCACCCCTCCACTTT | CASRDRGTNSPLHF
TRBJ2-7 | TRBD2 | once | TRBV6-2/TRBV6-3 | TGTGCCAGCAGTTTTATCAGCGGGGTCGTTTACGAGCAGTACTTC | CASSFISGVVYEQYF
TRBJ1-6 | - | many | TRBV4-1 | TGCGCCAGCAGCCAAGATAGGGACGGACCTTCACCCCTCCACTTT | CASSQDRDGPSPLHF
TRBJ2-7 | - | few | TRBV3-1/TRBV3-2 | TGTGCCAGCAGCCAAGGGATAGGAGCGGCCCGCTACGAGCAGTACTTC | CASSQGIGAARYEQYF
TRBJ2-2 | - | - | TRBV6-5 | TGTGCCAGCAGTTCCGAATGGTCGGGAACCGGGGAGCTGTTTTTT | CASSSEWSGTGELFF
TRBJ2-3 | TRBD1 | - | TRBV18 | TGTGCCAGCTCATCATACAGGGGACCCGCAGATACGCAGTATTTT | CASSSYRGPADTQYF
TRBJ1-1 | - | - | TRBV6-5 | TGTGCCAGCATACGAACAGGGAACACTGAAGCTTTCTTT | CASIRTGNTEAFF
TRBJ2-2 | - | - | TRBV11-2 | TGTGCCAGCAGCTTAGATACAGGGGAGCTGTTTTTT | CASSLDTGELFF
TRBJ2-3 | TRBD2 | - | TRBV7-3 | TGTGCCAGCAGCAAGGGACTAGCGGGGGGATCTCACACAGATACGCAGTATTTT | CASSKGLAGGSHTDTQYF
TRBJ1-1 | - | - | TRBV6-5 | TGTGCCAGCAACCTAAGGGCCGGGACCGAGGCTGGAGCTTTCTTT | CASNLRAGTEAGAFF
TRBJ1-5 | - | - | TRBV6-2/TRBV6-3 | TGTGCCAGCAGTTTTGGACTTCGTAGGGGTCAGCCCCAGCATTTT | CASSFGLRRGQPQHF
TRBJ2-3 | - | - | TRBV5-1 | TGCGCCAGCAGGGAAGGGGCTAGCACAGATACGCAGTATTTT | CASREGASTDTQYF
TRBJ1-1 | - | - | TRBV29-1 | TGCAGCGCTACGACAGGTCCGGAAGCTTTCTTT | CSATTGPEAFF